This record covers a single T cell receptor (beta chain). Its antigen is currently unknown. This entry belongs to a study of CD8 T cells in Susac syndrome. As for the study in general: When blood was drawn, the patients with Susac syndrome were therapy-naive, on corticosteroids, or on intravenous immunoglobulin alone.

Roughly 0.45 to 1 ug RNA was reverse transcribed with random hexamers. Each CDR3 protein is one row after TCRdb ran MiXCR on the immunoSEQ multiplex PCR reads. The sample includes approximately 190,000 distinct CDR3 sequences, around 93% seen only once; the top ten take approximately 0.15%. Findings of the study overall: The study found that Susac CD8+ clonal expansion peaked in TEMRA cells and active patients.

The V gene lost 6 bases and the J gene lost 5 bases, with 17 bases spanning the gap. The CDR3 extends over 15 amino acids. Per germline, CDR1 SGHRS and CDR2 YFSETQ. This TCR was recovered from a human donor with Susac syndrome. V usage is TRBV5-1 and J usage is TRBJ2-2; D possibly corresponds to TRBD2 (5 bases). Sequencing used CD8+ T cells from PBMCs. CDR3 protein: CASNRQNTGTGELFF. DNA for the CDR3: TGCGCCAGCAATCGCCAGAATACGGGGACCGGGGAGCTGTTTTTT.